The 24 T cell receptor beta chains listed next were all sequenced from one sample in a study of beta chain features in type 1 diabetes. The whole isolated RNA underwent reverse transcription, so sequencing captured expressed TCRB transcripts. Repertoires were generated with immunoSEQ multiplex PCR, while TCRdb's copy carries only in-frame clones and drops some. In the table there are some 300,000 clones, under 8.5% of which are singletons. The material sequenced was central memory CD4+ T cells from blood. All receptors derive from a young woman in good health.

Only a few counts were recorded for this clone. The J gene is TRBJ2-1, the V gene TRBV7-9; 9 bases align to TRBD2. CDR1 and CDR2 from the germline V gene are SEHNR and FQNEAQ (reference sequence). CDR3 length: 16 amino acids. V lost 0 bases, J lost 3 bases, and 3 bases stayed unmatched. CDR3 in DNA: TGTGCCAGCAGCTTAGCACTAGCGGGCGTCTACAATGAGCAGTTCTTC. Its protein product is CASSLALAGVYNEQFF.

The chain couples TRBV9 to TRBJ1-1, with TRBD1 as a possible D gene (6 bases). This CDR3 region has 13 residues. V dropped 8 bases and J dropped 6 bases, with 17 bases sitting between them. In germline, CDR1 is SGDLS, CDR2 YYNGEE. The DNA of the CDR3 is TGTGCCAGTGGGGGCAGGGCGAGAGCTGAAGCTTTCTTT. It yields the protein CASGGRARAEAFF.

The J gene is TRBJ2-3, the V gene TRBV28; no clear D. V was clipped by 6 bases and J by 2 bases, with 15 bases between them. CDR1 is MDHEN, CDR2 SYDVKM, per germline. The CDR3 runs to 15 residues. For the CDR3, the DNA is TGTGCCAGCAGCAGACCGCCGCCAAACACAGATACGCAGTATTTT. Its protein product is CASSRPPPNTDTQYF. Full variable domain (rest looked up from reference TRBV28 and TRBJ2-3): DVKVTQSSRYLVKRTGEKVFLECVQDMDHENMFWYRQDPGLGLRLIYFSYDVKMKEKGDIPEGYSVSREKKERFSLILESASTNQTSMYLCASSRPPPNTDTQYFGPGTRLTVL.

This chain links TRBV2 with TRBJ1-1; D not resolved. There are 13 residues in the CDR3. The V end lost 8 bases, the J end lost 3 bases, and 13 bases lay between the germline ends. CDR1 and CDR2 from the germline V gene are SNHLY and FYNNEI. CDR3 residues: CASQVIRDTEAFF. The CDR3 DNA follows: TGTGCCAGCCAGGTCATTCGGGACACTGAAGCTTTCTTT.

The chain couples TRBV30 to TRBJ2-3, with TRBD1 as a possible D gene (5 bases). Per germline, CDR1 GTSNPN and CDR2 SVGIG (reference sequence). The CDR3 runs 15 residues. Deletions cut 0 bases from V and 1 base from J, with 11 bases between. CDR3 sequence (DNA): TGTGCCTGGAGTGTAGGGCAGGGCCGCACAGATACGCAGTATTTT. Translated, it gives CAWSVGQGRTDTQYF. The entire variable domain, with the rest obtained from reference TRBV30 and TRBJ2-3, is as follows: SQTIHQWPATLVQPVGSPLSLECTVEGTSNPNLYWYRQAAGRGLQLLFYSVGIGQISSEVPQNLSASRPQDRQFILSSKKLLLSDSGFYLCAWSVGQGRTDTQYFGPGTRLTVL.

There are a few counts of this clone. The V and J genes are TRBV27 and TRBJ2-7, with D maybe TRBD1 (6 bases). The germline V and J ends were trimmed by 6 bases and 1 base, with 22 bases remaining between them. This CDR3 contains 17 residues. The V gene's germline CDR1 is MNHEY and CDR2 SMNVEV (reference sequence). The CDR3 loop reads CASRLTGKSRGSYEQYV. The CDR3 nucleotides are TGTGCCAGCAGATTGACAGGAAAGTCCCGTGGATCCTACGAGCAGTACGTC.

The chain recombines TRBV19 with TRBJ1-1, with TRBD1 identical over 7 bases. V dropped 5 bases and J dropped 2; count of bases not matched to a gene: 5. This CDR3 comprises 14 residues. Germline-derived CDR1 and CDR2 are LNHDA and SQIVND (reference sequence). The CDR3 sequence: CASSRGQLNTEAFF. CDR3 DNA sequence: TGTGCCAGTAGTCGGGGACAGTTAAACACTGAAGCTTTCTTT.

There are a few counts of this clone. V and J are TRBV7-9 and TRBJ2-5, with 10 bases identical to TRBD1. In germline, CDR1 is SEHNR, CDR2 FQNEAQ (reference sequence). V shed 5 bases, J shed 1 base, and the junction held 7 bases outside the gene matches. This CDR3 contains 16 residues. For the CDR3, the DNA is TGTGCCAGCAGCAGGGGGGACAGGGGCCTCCAAGAGACCCAGTACTTC. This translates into CASSRGDRGLQETQYF.

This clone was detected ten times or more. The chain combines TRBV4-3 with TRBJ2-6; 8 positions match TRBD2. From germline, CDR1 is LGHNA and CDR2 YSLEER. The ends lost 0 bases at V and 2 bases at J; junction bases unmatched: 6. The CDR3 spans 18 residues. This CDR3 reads CASSQDGLAGTGANVLTF. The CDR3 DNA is TGCGCCAGCAGCCAAGATGGATTAGCGGGGACTGGGGCCAACGTCCTGACTTTC.

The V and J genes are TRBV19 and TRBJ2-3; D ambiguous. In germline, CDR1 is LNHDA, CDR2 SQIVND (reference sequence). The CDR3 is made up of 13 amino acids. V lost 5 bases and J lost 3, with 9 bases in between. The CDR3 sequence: CASSFRVTDTQYF. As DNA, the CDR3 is TGTGCCAGTAGTTTCCGGGTTACAGATACGCAGTATTTT.

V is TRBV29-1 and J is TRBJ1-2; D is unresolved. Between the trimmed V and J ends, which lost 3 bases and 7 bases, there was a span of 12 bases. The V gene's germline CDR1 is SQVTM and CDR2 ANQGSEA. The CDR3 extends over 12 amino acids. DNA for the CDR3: TGCAGCGTTGACTCCAGCGGGAGTGGCTACACCTTC. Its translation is CSVDSSGSGYTF.

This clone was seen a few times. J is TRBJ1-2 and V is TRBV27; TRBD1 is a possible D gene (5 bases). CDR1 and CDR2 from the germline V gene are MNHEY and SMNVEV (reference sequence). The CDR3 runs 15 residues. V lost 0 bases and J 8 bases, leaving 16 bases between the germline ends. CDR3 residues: CASSLSVQGVRGYTF. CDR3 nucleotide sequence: TGTGCCAGCAGTTTATCGGTTCAGGGAGTCCGGGGCTACACCTTC.

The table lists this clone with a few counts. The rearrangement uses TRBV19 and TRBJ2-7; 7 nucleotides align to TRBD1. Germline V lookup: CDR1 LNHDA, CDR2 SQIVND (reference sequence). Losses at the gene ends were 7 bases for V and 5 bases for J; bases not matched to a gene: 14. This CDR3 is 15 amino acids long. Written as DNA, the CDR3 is TGTGCCAGTAATCAGTACGGACAGGCCGGGGACGAGCAGTACTTC. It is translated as CASNQYGQAGDEQYF. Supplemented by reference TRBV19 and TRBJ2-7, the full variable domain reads DGGITQSPKYLFRKEGQNVTLSCEQNLNHDAMYWYRQDPGQGLRLIYYSQIVNDFQKGDIAEGYSVSREKKESFPLTVTSAQKNPTAFYLCASNQYGQAGDEQYFGPGTRLTVT.

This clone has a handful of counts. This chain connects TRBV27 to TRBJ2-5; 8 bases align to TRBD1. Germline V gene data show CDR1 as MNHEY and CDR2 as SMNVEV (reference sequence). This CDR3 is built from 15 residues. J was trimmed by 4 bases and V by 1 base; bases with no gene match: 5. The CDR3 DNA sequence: TGTGCCAGCAGTTTATATCCCAGGGGGCCAGAGACCCAGTACTTC. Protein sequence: CASSLYPRGPETQYF.

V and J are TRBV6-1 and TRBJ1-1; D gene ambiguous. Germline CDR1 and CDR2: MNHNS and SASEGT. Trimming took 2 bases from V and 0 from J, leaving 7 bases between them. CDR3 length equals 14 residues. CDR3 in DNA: TGTGCCAGCAGTGAACTTATACTGAACACTGAAGCTTTCTTT. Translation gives CASSELILNTEAFF.

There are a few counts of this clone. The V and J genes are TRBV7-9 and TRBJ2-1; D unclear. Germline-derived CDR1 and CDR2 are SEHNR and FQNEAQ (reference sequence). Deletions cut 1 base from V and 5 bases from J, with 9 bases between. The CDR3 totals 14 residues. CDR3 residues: CASSLGQPNNEQFF. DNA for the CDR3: TGTGCCAGCAGCTTAGGGCAGCCAAACAATGAGCAGTTCTTC.

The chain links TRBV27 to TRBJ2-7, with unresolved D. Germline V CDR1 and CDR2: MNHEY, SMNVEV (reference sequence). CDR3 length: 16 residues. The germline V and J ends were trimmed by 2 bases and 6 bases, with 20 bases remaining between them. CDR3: CASSLGELLVVGEQYF. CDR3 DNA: TGTGCCAGCAGTTTAGGGGAACTTCTCGTGGTAGGCGAGCAGTACTTC.

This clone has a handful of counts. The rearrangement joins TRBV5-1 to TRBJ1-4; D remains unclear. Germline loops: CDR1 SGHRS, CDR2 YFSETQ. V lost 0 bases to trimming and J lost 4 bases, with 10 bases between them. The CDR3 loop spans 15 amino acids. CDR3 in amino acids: CASSLDPQNNEKLFF. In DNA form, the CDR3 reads TGCGCCAGCAGCTTGGATCCACAGAATAATGAAAAACTGTTTTTT.

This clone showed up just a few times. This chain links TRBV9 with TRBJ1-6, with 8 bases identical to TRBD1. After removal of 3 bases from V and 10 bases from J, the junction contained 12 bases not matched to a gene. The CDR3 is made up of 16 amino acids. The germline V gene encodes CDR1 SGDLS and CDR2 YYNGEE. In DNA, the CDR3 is TGTGCCAGCAGCGAGGACAGGGAAGTTAGCGACTCACCCCTCCACTTT. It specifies CASSEDREVSDSPLHF.

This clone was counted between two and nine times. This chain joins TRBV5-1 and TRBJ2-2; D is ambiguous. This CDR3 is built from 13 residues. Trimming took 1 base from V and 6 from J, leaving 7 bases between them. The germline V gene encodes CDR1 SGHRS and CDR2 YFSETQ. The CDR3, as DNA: TGCGCCAGCAGCTTGCTAGTTGCCGGGGAGCTGTTTTTT. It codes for CASSLLVAGELFF.

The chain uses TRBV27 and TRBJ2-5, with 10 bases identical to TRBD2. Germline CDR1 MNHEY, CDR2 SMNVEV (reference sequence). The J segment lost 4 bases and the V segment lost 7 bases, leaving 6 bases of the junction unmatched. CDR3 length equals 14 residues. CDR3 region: CASMLAGAGETQYF. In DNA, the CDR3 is TGTGCCAGCATGCTAGCGGGGGCGGGAGAGACCCAGTACTTC.

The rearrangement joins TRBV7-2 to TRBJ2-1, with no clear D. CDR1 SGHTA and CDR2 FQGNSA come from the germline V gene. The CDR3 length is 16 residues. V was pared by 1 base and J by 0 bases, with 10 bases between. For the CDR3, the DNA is TGTGCCAGCAGCTTAGTTGCCTCTAACTCCTACAATGAGCAGTTCTTC. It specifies CASSLVASNSYNEQFF.

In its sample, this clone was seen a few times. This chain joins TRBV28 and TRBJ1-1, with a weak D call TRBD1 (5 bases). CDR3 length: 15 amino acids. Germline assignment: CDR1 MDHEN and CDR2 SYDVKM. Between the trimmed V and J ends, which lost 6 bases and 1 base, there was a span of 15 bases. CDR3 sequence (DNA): TGTGCCAGCAGCCCTCAGGGTTCAGGGAACACTGAAGCTTTCTTT. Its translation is CASSPQGSGNTEAFF.

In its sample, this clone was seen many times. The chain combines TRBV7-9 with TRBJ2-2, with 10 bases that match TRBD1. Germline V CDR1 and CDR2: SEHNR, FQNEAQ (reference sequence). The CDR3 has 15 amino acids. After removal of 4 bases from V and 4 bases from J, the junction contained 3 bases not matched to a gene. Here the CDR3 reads CASSSRTGGTGELFF. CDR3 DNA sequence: TGTGCCAGCAGCTCCCGGACAGGGGGCACCGGGGAGCTGTTTTTT.